A single sample gave rise to the 28 T cell receptor beta chains below, sequenced in a study of cytomegalovirus exposure and HLA in healthy donors. This table comes from immunoSEQ multiplex PCR, and its TCRdb copy is limited to in-frame clones, with some not included. The sample lists roughly 120,000 clones; more than 70% were seen once. The sample was PBMCs. The receptors were gathered from a man aged 18 to 29 in good health and CMV-seronegative.

The V and J genes are TRBV2 and TRBJ1-1; 9 nucleotides match TRBD1. Germline-derived CDR1 and CDR2 are SNHLY and FYNNEI. CDR3 size: 13 residues. Trimming at V came to 10 bases and at J to 7 bases, leaving 10 bases not matched to a gene. CDR3 amino acids: CATRDRVLGEAFF. The CDR3 region has the DNA TGTGCCACCCGGGACAGGGTTTTGGGTGAAGCTTTCTTT.

The chain recombines TRBV5-6 with TRBJ2-3, with 11 nucleotides matching TRBD2. Germline V lookup: CDR1 SGHDT, CDR2 YYEEEE. Trimming took 1 base from V and 3 from J; bases not matched to a gene: 1. The CDR3 totals 15 residues. This CDR3 reads CASSLRLAGTDTQYF. CDR3 nucleotide sequence: TGTGCCAGCAGCTTGCGACTAGCGGGGACAGATACGCAGTATTTT.

V is TRBV11-2 and J is TRBJ1-2; TRBD1 aligns across 10 bases. V lost 4 bases, J lost 6 bases, and 8 bases stayed unmatched. The CDR3 sequence is 15 residues long. The V gene's germline CDR1 is SGHAT and CDR2 FQNNGV. The DNA for the CDR3 is TGTGCCAGCAGCTCCCTAACCGGGACAGGGGATGGCTACACCTTC. Encoded protein: CASSSLTGTGDGYTF.

The chain has TRBV30 and TRBJ2-1, with TRBD2 identical over 15 bases. The germline V gene encodes CDR1 GTSNPN and CDR2 SVGIG (reference sequence). The CDR3 is 14 residues long. Trimming at V came to 5 bases and at J to 5 bases, leaving 1 base not matched to a gene. This CDR3 reads CAWGLAGGHNEQFF. The CDR3 nucleotides are TGTGCCTGGGGACTAGCGGGAGGGCACAATGAGCAGTTCTTC. The full variable domain, its missing parts supplied by reference TRBV30 and TRBJ2-1, is SQTIHQWPATLVQPVGSPLSLECTVEGTSNPNLYWYRQAAGRGLQLLFYSVGIGQISSEVPQNLSASRPQDRQFILSSKKLLLSDSGFYLCAWGLAGGHNEQFFGPGTRLTVL.

CDR3 protein: CASSLYRTGGSNTQYF. The CDR3 DNA sequence: TGCGCCAGCAGCTTGTACCGGACAGGGGGTTCGAATACGCAGTATTTT. The V call is TRBV5-1, the J call TRBJ2-3; 10 bases are a match to TRBD1. V gave up 1 base and J gave up 7 bases; unmatched junction bases: 9. The germline gives CDR1 SGHRS, CDR2 YFSETQ. This CDR3 is built from 16 residues.

The V and J genes are TRBV5-4 and TRBJ2-1; possibly TRBD2 for D (6 bases). The CDR3 contains 18 residues. Germline V gives CDR1 SGHNT, CDR2 YYREEE (reference sequence). V gave up 4 bases and J gave up 7 bases, with 27 bases separating them. The CDR3 sequence: CASSPTRETTREGNEQFF. The CDR3 DNA follows: TGTGCCAGCAGCCCAACACGAGAGACTACGCGGGAAGGGAATGAGCAGTTCTTC.

V gene TRBV5-1 combines with J gene TRBJ1-1, with a weak D call TRBD1 (6 bases). Germline CDR1 and CDR2: SGHRS and YFSETQ. V was cut by 1 base and J by 7 bases, with 17 bases left in between. This CDR3 region has 15 residues. The CDR3 protein is CASSLSNRVDDEAFF. The CDR3 DNA reads as TGCGCCAGCAGCTTGTCCAACAGGGTGGATGATGAAGCTTTCTTT.

The V and J genes are TRBV7-8 and TRBJ2-7, with D possibly being TRBD1 (5 bases). Trimming left V 1 base short and J 2 bases short, with 6 bases between. Germline CDR1 is SGHVS and CDR2 is FQNEAQ. This CDR3 comprises 13 residues. Here the CDR3 reads CASSLDRPYEQYF. The CDR3, as DNA: TGTGCCAGCAGCTTAGACAGGCCCTACGAGCAGTACTTC.

V usage is TRBV5-1 and J usage is TRBJ1-1; D remains ambiguous. Germline loops: CDR1 SGHRS, CDR2 YFSETQ. The CDR3 runs to 16 residues. Trimming cost V 4 bases and J 1 base, with 17 bases left between them. DNA for the CDR3: TGCGCCAGCAGCCCAGCCGTAGTACAGCCGAACACTGAAGCTTTCTTT. It translates to CASSPAVVQPNTEAFF.

This clone showed up just a few times. V usage is TRBV4-1 and J usage is TRBJ2-7, with TRBD1 identical over 7 bases. This CDR3 comprises 15 residues. The germline CDR1 and CDR2 sequences are MGHRA and YSYEKL. Germline trimming cut 0 bases from V and 4 bases from J; bases unmatched to any gene: 6. The DNA of the CDR3 is TGCGCCAGCAGCCAAGACGAGACAGGGTCATACGAGCAGTACTTC. This sequence encodes CASSQDETGSYEQYF.

J is TRBJ1-1 and V is TRBV11-2; a weak D match, TRBD1 (6 bases). The CDR3 has 14 amino acids. Between the trimmed V and J ends, which lost 1 base and 4 bases, there was a span of 10 bases. From germline, CDR1 is SGHAT and CDR2 FQNNGV. The CDR3, as DNA: TGTGCCAGCAGCTTAGGGGGACAATCCACTGAAGCTTTCTTT. This sequence encodes CASSLGGQSTEAFF. The full variable domain, with the rest looked up from reference TRBV11-2 and TRBJ1-1, is EAGVAQSPRYKIIEKRQSVAFWCNPISGHATLYWYQQILGQGPKLLIQFQNNGVVDDSQLPKDRFSAERLKGVDSTLKIQPAKLEDSAVYLCASSLGGQSTEAFFGQGTRLTVV.

V and J are TRBV29-1 and TRBJ2-5, with D perhaps TRBD1 (6 bases). CDR3 length: 13 amino acids. Trimming shortened V by 3 bases and J by 1 base, and 9 bases separated the two germline ends. Looked up from germline, CDR1 is SQVTM and CDR2 is ANQGSEA. The CDR3 here is CSVDRTAQETQYF. The CDR3 DNA sequence: TGCAGCGTTGACCGGACAGCCCAAGAGACCCAGTACTTC. The full variable domain, its missing parts supplied by reference TRBV29-1 and TRBJ2-5, is SAVISQKPSRDICQRGTSLTIQCQVDSQVTMMFWYRQQPGQSLTLIATANQGSEATYESGFVIDKFPISRPNLTFSTLTVSNMSPEDSSIYLCSVDRTAQETQYFGPGTRLLVL.

V and J are TRBV28 and TRBJ2-5; TRBD2 agrees at 9 bases. The ends lost 3 bases at V and 3 bases at J; junction bases unmatched: 2. The CDR3 runs to 14 residues. Looked up from germline, CDR1 is MDHEN and CDR2 is SYDVKM. This CDR3 reads CASSFIAGEETQYF. The DNA for the CDR3 is TGTGCCAGCAGTTTTATAGCGGGGGAAGAGACCCAGTACTTC.

The CDR3 loop is CAWSPGQAGNTIYF. The CDR3 DNA follows: TGTGCCTGGAGTCCGGGACAGGCCGGAAACACCATATATTTT. The rearrangement joins TRBV30 to TRBJ1-3; the match to TRBD1 covers 8 bases. The length of the CDR3 is 14 residues. In germline, CDR1 is GTSNPN, CDR2 SVGIG (reference sequence). Losses at the gene ends were 2 bases for V and 4 bases for J; bases not matched to a gene: 4.

This chain uses TRBV7-9 with TRBJ1-2, with 9 bases matching TRBD1. V shed 1 base, J shed 6 bases, and the junction held 12 bases outside the gene matches. CDR3 length: 17 amino acids. Germline V gene data show CDR1 as SEHNR and CDR2 as FQNEAQ (reference sequence). The CDR3 spells CASSLGPGTGPNHGYTF. CDR3 nucleotide sequence: TGTGCCAGCAGCTTAGGGCCCGGGACAGGGCCCAACCATGGCTACACCTTC.

J is TRBJ1-1 and V is TRBV19, with D possibly matching TRBD1 (5 bases). The V gene's germline CDR1 is LNHDA and CDR2 SQIVND (reference sequence). Trimming shortened V by 1 base and J by 1 base, and 13 bases separated the two germline ends. The CDR3 covers 16 residues. CDR3 bases: TGTGCCAGTAGTATAGCCCCAGGGTCGGGGAACACTGAAGCTTTCTTT. Translated, it gives CASSIAPGSGNTEAFF.

The sample holds one count of this clone. This chain joins TRBV2 and TRBJ2-1; a possible D gene is TRBD2 (6 bases). V dropped 6 bases and J dropped 0 bases, with 18 bases sitting between them. Germline V gene sequence: CDR1 SNHLY, CDR2 FYNNEI. The CDR3 has 17 amino acids. CDR3 sequence (DNA): TGTGCCAGCAGCCTCGATCTAGCGCCGACCTCCTACAATGAGCAGTTCTTC. Encoded protein: CASSLDLAPTSYNEQFF.

This sequence joins TRBV5-5 and TRBJ1-6, with 8 positions matching TRBD1. Trimming removed 3 bases from V and 0 bases from J; junction bases left unmatched: 8. The CDR3 spans 18 residues. The germline gives CDR1 SGHKS, CDR2 YYEKEE (reference sequence). For the CDR3, the DNA is TGTGCCAGCAGCTCTCGGGACAGGCCTAGCTCCTATAATTCACCCCTCCACTTT. Translated: CASSSRDRPSSYNSPLHF.

J is TRBJ2-7 and V is TRBV11-1; D ambiguous. Germline V lookup: CDR1 SGHAT, CDR2 FQDESV (reference sequence). CDR3 size: 14 residues. The ends were cut back, 4 bases at V and 4 bases at J, with 14 bases in the middle. The CDR3 loop reads CASSSSAVIYEQYF. In DNA form, the CDR3 reads TGTGCCAGCAGCTCCTCTGCGGTGATATACGAGCAGTACTTC.

V is TRBV5-8 and J is TRBJ2-1; tentative D call: TRBD2 (6 bases). The CDR3 totals 16 residues. V shed 4 bases and J shed 9 bases, with 23 bases lying between them. CDR1 and CDR2 from the germline V gene are SGHTS and YDEGEE. The CDR3 region has the DNA TGTGCCAGCAGCGGGACGGAGGGCCCCTTCGATGGTGAGCAGTTCTTC. It is translated as CASSGTEGPFDGEQFF. The full variable domain, in which reference TRBV5-8 and TRBJ2-1 provide the parts outside the CDR3, is EAGVTQSPTHLIKTRGQQATLRCSPISGHTSVYWYQQALGLGLQFLLWYDEGEERNRGNFPPRFSGRQFPNYSSELNVNALELEDSALYLCASSGTEGPFDGEQFFGPGTRLTVL.

This chain joins TRBV7-6 and TRBJ1-5; D call uncertain. Looked up from germline, CDR1 is SGHVS and CDR2 is FNYEAQ. The germline V and J ends were trimmed by 5 bases and 6 bases, with 14 bases remaining between them. The CDR3 is made up of 14 amino acids. The CDR3 is CASSAAGKAQPQHF. CDR3 DNA sequence: TGTGCCAGCAGCGCGGCCGGAAAGGCTCAGCCCCAGCATTTT.

Only a few counts were recorded for this clone. V and J are TRBV7-9 and TRBJ2-1; 16 nucleotides line up with TRBD2. In germline, CDR1 is SEHNR, CDR2 FQNEAQ (reference sequence). Unmatched junction bases numbered 5, after V lost 5 bases and J lost 7 bases. CDR3 length equals 16 residues. The CDR3 spells CASSGGTSGRVNEQFF. The CDR3, as DNA: TGTGCCAGCAGCGGGGGGACTAGCGGGAGGGTGAATGAGCAGTTCTTC.

The rearrangement uses TRBV4-1 and TRBJ2-1, with 8 bases identical to TRBD2. The CDR3 runs to 14 residues. The J segment lost 5 bases and the V segment lost 3 bases, leaving 3 bases of the junction unmatched. CDR1 is MGHRA and CDR2 is YSYEKL in the germline V gene. CDR3 sequence: CASSQGTRDNEQFF. In DNA, the CDR3 is TGCGCCAGCAGCCAGGGGACTAGAGACAATGAGCAGTTCTTC.

The chain carries TRBV29-1 and TRBJ2-1; possible D gene TRBD2, 7 bases. The germline V gene has CDR1 SQVTM and CDR2 ANQGSEA. The V end lost 7 bases, the J end lost 5 bases, and 18 bases lay between the germline ends. This CDR3 has 14 amino acids. The CDR3 DNA sequence: TGCAGCGCCTTGGCTGGGGGGGCCGACAATGAGCAGTTCTTC. It encodes CSALAGGADNEQFF.

The gene calls are TRBV19 and TRBJ1-5; the match to TRBD1 covers 9 bases. The junction had 8 bases not matched to a gene; V was cut back by 4 bases and J by 7 bases. The CDR3 is 15 amino acids. Germline V gene lookup returns CDR1 LNHDA and CDR2 SQIVND (reference sequence). The CDR3 protein is CASSTDRGDRQPQHF. CDR3 DNA: TGTGCCAGTAGTACTGACAGGGGGGACCGGCAGCCCCAGCATTTT.

The chain combines TRBV5-1 with TRBJ2-7; 9 bases match TRBD1. The CDR3 extends over 14 amino acids. Germline V gives CDR1 SGHRS, CDR2 YFSETQ. The trim removed 6 bases at V and 3 bases at J, leaving 7 bases unmatched. The CDR3 is CASTAQGASYEQYF. The CDR3 DNA follows: TGCGCCAGCACGGCACAGGGGGCCAGCTACGAGCAGTACTTC.

This clone has more than one count but fewer than ten. The V call is TRBV5-1, the J call TRBJ2-5; 11 bases line up with TRBD2. Germline CDR1 SGHRS, CDR2 YFSETQ. The J segment lost 2 bases and the V segment lost 4 bases, leaving 4 bases of the junction unmatched. The CDR3 length is 15 residues. CDR3 in DNA: TGCGCCAGCAGCCCTAGCGGGGGGCCACAAGAGACCCAGTACTTC. This encodes CASSPSGGPQETQYF.

This sequence joins TRBV6-5 and TRBJ2-3; 12 bases are shared with TRBD1. This CDR3 has 16 residues. Per germline, CDR1 MNHEY and CDR2 SVGAGI. V was clipped by 6 bases and J by 6 bases; unmatched bases: 10. CDR3 loop: CASSYTGTGGMDTQYF. The CDR3 DNA sequence: TGTGCCAGCAGCTACACCGGGACAGGGGGCATGGATACGCAGTATTTT.